The clone carrying this TCR beta chain was found many times. Its cognate antigen is unknown. TCRdb re-called the 5' RACE reads with MiXCR, one entry per CDR3 protein. This table has about 30,000 distinct CDR3 sequences, 9% to 15% appearing once. CDR3 length: 13 residues. From germline, CDR1 is SQVTM and CDR2 ANQGSEA. Trimming left V 4 bases short and J 1 base short, with 8 bases between. The sample originates from a study of T-cell memory formation after mild COVID-19. Overall study findings and caveats: The second-wave clones peaking on day 37 were not confirmed as SARS-CoV-2-specific.

Sequenced material: PBMCs or a T cell subset sorted from them (not recorded which). The genes are TRBV29-1 and TRBJ1-3; D call uncertain. This sequence was found in an adult woman who had mild COVID-19 (a few samples of this study predate the infection). Cell type and time point are not known. This CDR3 is CSVVTGSGNTIYF. DNA for the CDR3: TGCAGCGTTGTGACGGGGTCTGGAAACACCATATATTTT.